These 8 T cell receptor beta chains share one sample of origin, sequenced in a study of T cell responses to AZD1222 COVID-19 vaccine. Sequencing used immunoSEQ multiplex PCR; TCRdb keeps in-frame clones, though not all of them. The profile covers 150,000 to 200,000 clones, with 75% to 90% appearing a single time and approximately 4.2% taken by the ten largest. The input for sequencing was peripheral blood, taken 28 days after the second dose of the MenACWY control vaccine. All receptors come from an adult who received the MenACWY meningococcal vaccine as a control.

The chain recombines TRBV30 with TRBJ2-5; tentatively, D is TRBD1 or TRBD2 (5 bases each). CDR1 GTSNPN and CDR2 SVGIG come from the germline V gene (reference sequence). The CDR3 totals 11 residues. The germline V and J ends were trimmed by 6 bases and 1 base, with 6 bases remaining between them. The CDR3 sequence: CACGAQETQYF. Written as DNA, the CDR3 is TGTGCCTGCGGGGCCCAAGAGACCCAGTACTTC.

The chain has TRBV9 and TRBJ2-5; 7 bases fit TRBD2. This CDR3 region has 14 residues. The ends lost 6 bases at V and 4 bases at J; junction bases unmatched: 9. The V gene's germline CDR1 is SGDLS and CDR2 YYNGEE. The CDR3 DNA follows: TGTGCCAGCACCCCGACGGGGGGTAGAGAGACCCAGTACTTC. The encoded protein is CASTPTGGRETQYF.

This chain uses TRBV19 with TRBJ2-1; weak D call: TRBD1 (6 bases). The germline V and J ends were trimmed by 9 bases and 0 bases, with 12 bases remaining between them. The CDR3 runs to 14 residues. Per germline, CDR1 LNHDA and CDR2 SQIVND (reference sequence). The CDR3 reads CASSSGDSYNEQFF. The CDR3 bases are TGTGCCAGCAGCTCAGGGGACTCCTACAATGAGCAGTTCTTC. Complete variable domain (other parts from reference TRBV19 and TRBJ2-1): DGGITQSPKYLFRKEGQNVTLSCEQNLNHDAMYWYRQDPGQGLRLIYYSQIVNDFQKGDIAEGYSVSREKKESFPLTVTSAQKNPTAFYLCASSSGDSYNEQFFGPGTRLTVL.

V is TRBV30 and J is TRBJ1-4; possibly TRBD1 for D (5 bases). The ends were cut back, 1 base at V and 6 bases at J, with 15 bases in the middle. Germline V CDR1 and CDR2: GTSNPN, SVGIG (reference sequence). CDR3 length: 15 residues. The chain's CDR3 is CAWSGGLGVDEKLFF. The CDR3 DNA reads as TGTGCCTGGAGTGGCGGTTTGGGGGTTGATGAAAAACTGTTTTTT.

The CDR3 loop is CASSPLRSGNTIYF. CDR3 nucleotides: TGTGCCAGCAGCCCGCTCCGCTCTGGAAACACCATATATTTT. The J gene is TRBJ1-3, the V gene TRBV3-1 (or the pseudogene TRBV3-2); D remains unclear. The V and J ends lost 4 bases and 0 bases respectively, with 7 bases between them. The germline CDR1 and CDR2 sequences are LGHDT and YNNKEL (reference sequence). The CDR3 covers 14 residues.

V and J are TRBV12-3 or TRBV12-4 and TRBJ1-1; unclear D gene. The CDR3 totals 13 residues. V lost 10 bases to trimming and J lost 1 base, with 13 bases between them. CDR3: CANDLPGNTEAFF. The CDR3 bases are TGTGCCAACGACCTCCCGGGGAACACTGAAGCTTTCTTT.

The V gene is TRBV5-4, the J gene TRBJ2-1; 12 nucleotides agree with TRBD2. Trimming took 0 bases from V and 9 from J; bases not matched to a gene: 4. Germline CDR1 reads SGHNT; CDR2 reads YYREEE (reference sequence). There are 15 residues in the CDR3. The DNA of the CDR3 is TGTGCCAGCAGCTTGGGGACTAGCGGGAAAGGTGAGCAGTTCTTC. It codes for CASSLGTSGKGEQFF.

The rearrangement uses TRBV24-1 and TRBJ1-5; D remains ambiguous. Trimming removed 7 bases from V and 0 bases from J, with 6 bases in between. The CDR3 is made up of 13 amino acids. Germline CDR1 and CDR2: KGHDR and SFDVKD. The CDR3 DNA sequence: TGTGCCACCAGCACGTATAGCAATCAGCCCCAGCATTTT. Its protein is CATSTYSNQPQHF.